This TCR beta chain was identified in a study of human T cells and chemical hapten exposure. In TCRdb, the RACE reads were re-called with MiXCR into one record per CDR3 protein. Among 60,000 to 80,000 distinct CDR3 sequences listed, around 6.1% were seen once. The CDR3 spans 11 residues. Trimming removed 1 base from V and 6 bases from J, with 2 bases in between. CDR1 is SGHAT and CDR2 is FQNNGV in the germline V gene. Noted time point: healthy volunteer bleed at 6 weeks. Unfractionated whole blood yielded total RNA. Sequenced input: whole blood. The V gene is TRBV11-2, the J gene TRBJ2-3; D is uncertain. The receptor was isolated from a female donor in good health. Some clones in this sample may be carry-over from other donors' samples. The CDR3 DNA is TGTGCCAGCAGCTTAGTGGATACGCAGTATTTT. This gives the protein CASSLVDTQYF.